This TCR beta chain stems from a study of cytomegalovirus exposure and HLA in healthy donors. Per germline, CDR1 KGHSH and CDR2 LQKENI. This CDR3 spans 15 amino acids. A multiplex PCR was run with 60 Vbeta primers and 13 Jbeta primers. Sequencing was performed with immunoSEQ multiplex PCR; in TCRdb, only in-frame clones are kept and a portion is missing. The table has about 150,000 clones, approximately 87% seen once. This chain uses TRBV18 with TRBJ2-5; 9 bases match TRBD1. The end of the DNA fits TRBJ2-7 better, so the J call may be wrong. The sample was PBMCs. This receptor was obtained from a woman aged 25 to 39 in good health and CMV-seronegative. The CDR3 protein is CASSPLGQGDYEQYF. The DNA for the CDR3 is TGTGCCAGCTCACCGCTGGGACAGGGAGACTACGAGCAGTACTTC.